This T cell receptor beta chain was recorded in a study of blood T cell repertoires in COVID-19. The wider study: Nucleic acid was either cDNA or gDNA, and it came from T cells, B-cell-depleted T cells, or PBMCs.

The participants were between 18 and 89 years old and came from some 23 US areas. Original data processing: Reference gene primers were amplified, and this amplification served to estimate nucleated cell counts. TCRdb keeps only in-frame clones here, not all; method: immunoSEQ multiplex PCR. V and J calls and clone size come straight from that table; D and trimming were deduced from the DNA. The sample shows 310,000 or so clones, 87% of them seen only once. This CDR3 is built from 15 residues. With V trimmed by 10 bases and J by 0 bases, 8 bases remained unmatched. CDR1 is ENHRY and CDR2 is SYGVKD in the germline V gene.

This chain connects TRBV10-3 to TRBJ1-1; 10 positions agree with TRBD1. The sample was PBMCs or T cells enriched from blood (not recorded which). The sequence was obtained from a woman aged 25 to 39 who had recovered from COVID-19. CDR3 sequence reads: CATRMGQGMNTEAFF. CDR3 DNA: TGTGCCACCCGAATGGGACAGGGGATGAACACTGAAGCTTTCTTT.